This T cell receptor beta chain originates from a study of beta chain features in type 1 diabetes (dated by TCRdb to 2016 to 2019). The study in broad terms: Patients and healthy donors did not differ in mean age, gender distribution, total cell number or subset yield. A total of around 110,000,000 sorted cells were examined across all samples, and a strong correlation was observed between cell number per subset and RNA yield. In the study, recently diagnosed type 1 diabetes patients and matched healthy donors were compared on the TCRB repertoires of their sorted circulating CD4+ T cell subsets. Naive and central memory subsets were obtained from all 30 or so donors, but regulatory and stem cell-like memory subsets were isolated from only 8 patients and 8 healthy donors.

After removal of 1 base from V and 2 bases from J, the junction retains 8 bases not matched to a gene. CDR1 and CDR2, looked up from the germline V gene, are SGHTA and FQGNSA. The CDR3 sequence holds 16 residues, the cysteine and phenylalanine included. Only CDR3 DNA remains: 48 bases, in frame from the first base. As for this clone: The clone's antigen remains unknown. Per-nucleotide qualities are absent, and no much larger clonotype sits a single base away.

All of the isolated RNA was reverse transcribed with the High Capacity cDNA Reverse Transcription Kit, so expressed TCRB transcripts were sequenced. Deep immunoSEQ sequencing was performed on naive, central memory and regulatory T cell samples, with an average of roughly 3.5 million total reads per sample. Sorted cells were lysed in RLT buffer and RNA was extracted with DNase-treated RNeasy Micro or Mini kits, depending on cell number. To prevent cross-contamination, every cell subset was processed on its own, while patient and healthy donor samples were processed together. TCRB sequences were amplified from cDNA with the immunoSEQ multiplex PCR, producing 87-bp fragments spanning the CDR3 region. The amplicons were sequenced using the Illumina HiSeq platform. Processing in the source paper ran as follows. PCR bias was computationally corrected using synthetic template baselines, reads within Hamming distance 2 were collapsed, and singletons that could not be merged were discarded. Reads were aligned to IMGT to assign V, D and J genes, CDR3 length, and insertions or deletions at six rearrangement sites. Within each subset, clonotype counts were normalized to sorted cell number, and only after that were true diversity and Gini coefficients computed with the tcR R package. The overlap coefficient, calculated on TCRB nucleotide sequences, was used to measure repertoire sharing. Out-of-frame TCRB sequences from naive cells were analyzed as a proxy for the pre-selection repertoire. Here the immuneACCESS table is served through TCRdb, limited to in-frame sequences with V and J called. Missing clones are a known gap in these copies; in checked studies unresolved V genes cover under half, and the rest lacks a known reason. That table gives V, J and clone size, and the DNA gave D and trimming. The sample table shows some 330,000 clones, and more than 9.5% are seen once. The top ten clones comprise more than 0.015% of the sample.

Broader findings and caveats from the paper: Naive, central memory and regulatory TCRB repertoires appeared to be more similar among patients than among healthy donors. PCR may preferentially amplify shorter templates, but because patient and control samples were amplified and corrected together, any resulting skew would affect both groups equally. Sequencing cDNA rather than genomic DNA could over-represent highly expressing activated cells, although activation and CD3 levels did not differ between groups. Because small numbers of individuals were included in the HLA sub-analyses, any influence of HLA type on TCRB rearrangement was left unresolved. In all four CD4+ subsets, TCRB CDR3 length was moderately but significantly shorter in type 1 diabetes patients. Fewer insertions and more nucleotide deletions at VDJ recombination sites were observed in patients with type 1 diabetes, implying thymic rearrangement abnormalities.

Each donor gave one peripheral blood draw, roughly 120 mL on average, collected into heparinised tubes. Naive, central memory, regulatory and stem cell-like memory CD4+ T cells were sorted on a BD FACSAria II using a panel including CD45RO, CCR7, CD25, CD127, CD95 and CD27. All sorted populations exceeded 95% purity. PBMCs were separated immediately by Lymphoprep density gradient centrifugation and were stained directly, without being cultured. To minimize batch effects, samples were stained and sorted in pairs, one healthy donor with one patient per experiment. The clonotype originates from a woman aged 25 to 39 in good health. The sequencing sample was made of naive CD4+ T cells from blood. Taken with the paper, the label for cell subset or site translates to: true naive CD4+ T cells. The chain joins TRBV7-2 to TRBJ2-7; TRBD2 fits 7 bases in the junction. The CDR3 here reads CASSLEFGGSPYEQYF. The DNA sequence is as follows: TGTGCCAGCAGCTTAGAGTTCGGCGGGAGCCCCTACGAGCAGTACTTC.